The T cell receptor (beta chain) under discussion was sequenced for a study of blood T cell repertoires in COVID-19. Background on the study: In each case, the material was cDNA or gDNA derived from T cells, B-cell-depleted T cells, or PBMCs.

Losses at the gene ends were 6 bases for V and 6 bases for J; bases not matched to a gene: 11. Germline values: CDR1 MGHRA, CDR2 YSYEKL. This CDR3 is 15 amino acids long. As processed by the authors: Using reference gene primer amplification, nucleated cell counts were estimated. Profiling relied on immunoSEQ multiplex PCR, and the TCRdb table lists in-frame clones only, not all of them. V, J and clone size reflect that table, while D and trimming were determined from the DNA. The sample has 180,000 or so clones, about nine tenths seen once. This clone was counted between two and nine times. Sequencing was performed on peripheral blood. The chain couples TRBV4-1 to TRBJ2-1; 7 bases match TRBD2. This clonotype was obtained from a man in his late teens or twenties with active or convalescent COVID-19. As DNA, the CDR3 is TGCGCCAGCAGTCAGAGAACTAGCGCTCCCAATGAGCAGTTCTTC. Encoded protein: CASSQRTSAPNEQFF.